The sequence of this TCR beta chain was determined in a study of esophageal squamous cell carcinoma under preoperative chemotherapy. General observations from the study: After chemotherapy, TCR diversity rose significantly in peripheral T cells but not in tumor-infiltrating lymphocytes. Peripheral T cells migrating into the tumor appeared to partly supply post-treatment tumor-infiltrating lymphocytes.

TCRdb re-called the PCR reads through MiXCR, storing one row per CDR3 protein. The sample yields 15,000 to 20,000 distinct CDR3 sequences, 40% to 55% seen once. Turning to this clonotype: Its specificity is unknown.

Stated time point: before preoperative PTX-NDP chemotherapy. Patients received paclitaxel-nedaplatin as preoperative chemotherapy before surgery. This sequence was found in a human donor with esophageal squamous cell carcinoma. The donor label of this sample is uncertain. The sample here was taken from a patient given preoperative chemotherapy.

CDR3 region: CASSLGSSAGETQYF. In nucleotides, the CDR3 is TGTGCCAGCAGCTTAGGTTCCTCCGCAGGGGAGACCCAGTACTTC. This sequence joins TRBV7-8 and TRBJ2-5, with D possibly being TRBD1 (5 bases). Looked up from germline, CDR1 is SGHVS and CDR2 is FQNEAQ. With 1 base removed from V and 5 bases from J, the gap between germline ends came to 14 bases. The CDR3 is 15 amino acids.